The entry that follows covers one TCR beta chain sequence. The CDR3 covers 15 residues. CDR1 SGDLS and CDR2 YYNGEE come from the germline V gene. The V gene end was trimmed by 1 base and the J gene end by 1 base; junction bases not matched to a gene: 3. The data originate from a study of T cell changes during pregnancy in multiple sclerosis. The protocol was immunoSEQ multiplex PCR, while the TCRdb copy is restricted to in-frame clones and leaves out a portion. Altogether about 61,000 clones are present, 80% to 90% being singletons, with the ten largest covering 0.85% to 0.95%. The TCR sequence derives from a female donor in good health, enrolled as a control in a pregnancy study. This sequence joins TRBV9 and TRBJ2-7; 9 bases are a match to TRBD1. The specimen comprised peripheral blood, sampled in the first trimester of pregnancy. The CDR3, as DNA: TGTGCCAGCAGCGTATCGGGACAGGGTTCCTACGAGCAGTACTTC. Translation: CASSVSGQGSYEQYF.